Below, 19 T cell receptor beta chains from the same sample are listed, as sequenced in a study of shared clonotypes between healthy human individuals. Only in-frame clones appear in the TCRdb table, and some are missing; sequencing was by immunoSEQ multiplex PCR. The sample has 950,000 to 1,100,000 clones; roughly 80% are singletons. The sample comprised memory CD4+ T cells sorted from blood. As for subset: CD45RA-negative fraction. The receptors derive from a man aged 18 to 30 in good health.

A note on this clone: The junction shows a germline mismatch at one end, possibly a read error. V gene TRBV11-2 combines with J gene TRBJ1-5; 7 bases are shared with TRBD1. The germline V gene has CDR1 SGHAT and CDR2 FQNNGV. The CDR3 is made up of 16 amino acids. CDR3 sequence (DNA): TGTGCCAGCAGCCTCCTGCCAGGGGGGGGCAACCAGCCCCAGCATTTT. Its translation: CASSLLPGGGNQPQHF.

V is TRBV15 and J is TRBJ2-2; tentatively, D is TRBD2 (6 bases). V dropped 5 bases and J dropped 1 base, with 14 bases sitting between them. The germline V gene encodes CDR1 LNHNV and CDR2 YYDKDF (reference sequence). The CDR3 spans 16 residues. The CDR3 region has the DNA TGTGCCACCAGCGACTTGGGGCGGGGGAACACCGGGGAGCTGTTTTTT. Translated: CATSDLGRGNTGELFF.

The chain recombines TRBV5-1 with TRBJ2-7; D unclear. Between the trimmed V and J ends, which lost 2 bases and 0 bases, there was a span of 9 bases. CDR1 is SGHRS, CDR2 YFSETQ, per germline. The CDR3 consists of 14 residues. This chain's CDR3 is CASSFALLSYEQYF. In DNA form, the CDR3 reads TGCGCCAGCAGCTTCGCCTTACTCTCCTACGAGCAGTACTTC.

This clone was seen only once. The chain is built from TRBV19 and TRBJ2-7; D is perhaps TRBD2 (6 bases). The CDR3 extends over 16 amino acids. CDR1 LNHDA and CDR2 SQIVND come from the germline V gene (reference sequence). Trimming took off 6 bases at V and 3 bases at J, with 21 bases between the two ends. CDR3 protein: CASSPAGLTDIYEQYF. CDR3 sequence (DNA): TGTGCCAGTAGCCCGGCGGGACTCACTGATATCTACGAGCAGTACTTC. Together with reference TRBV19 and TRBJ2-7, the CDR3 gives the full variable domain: DGGITQSPKYLFRKEGQNVTLSCEQNLNHDAMYWYRQDPGQGLRLIYYSQIVNDFQKGDIAEGYSVSREKKESFPLTVTSAQKNPTAFYLCASSPAGLTDIYEQYFGPGTRLTVT.

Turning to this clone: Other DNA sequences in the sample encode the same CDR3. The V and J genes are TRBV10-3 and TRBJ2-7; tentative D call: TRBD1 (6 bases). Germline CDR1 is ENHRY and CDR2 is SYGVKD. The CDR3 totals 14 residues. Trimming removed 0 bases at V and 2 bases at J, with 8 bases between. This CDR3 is CAISESGGTYEQYF. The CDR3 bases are TGTGCCATCAGTGAGTCAGGGGGAACCTACGAGCAGTACTTC.

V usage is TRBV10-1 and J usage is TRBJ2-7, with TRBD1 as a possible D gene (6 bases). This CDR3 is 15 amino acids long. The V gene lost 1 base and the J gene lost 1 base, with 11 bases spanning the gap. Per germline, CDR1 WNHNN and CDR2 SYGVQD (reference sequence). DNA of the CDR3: TGCGCCAGCAGTGAGTACGCAGGACAGTCCTACGAGCAGTACTTC. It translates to CASSEYAGQSYEQYF.

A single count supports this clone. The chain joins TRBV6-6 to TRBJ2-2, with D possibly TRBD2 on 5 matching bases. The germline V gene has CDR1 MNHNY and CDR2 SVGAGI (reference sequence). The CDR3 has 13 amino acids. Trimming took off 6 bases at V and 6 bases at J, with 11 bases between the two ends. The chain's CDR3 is CASSQRVPGELFF. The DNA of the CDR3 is TGTGCCAGCAGCCAGAGGGTTCCCGGGGAGCTGTTTTTT.

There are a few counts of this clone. Here the CDR3 reads CASSSPDYSNTGELFF. The CDR3 DNA sequence: TGTGCCAGCAGTTCCCCGGACTATTCGAACACCGGGGAGCTGTTTTTT. This chain connects TRBV6-6 to TRBJ2-2, with D possibly being TRBD2 (6 bases). CDR3 length: 16 residues. V lost 4 bases and J lost 0, with 12 bases in between. CDR1 and CDR2 from the germline V gene are MNHNY and SVGAGI (reference sequence).

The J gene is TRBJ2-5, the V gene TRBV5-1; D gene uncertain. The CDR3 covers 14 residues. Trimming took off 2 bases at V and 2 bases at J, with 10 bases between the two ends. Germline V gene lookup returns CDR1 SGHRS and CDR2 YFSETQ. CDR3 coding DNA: TGCGCCAGCAGCTTATCCCGGATACAAGAGACCCAGTACTTC. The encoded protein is CASSLSRIQETQYF. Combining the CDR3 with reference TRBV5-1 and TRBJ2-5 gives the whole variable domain KAGVTQTPRYLIKTRGQQVTLSCSPISGHRSVSWYQQTPGQGLQFLFEYFSETQRNKGNFPGRFSGRQFSNSRSEMNVSTLELGDSALYLCASSLSRIQETQYFGPGTRLLVL.

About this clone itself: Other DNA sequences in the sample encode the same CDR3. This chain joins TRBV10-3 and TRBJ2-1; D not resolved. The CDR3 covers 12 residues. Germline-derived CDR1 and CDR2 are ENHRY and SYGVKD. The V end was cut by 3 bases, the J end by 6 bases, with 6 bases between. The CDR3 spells CAISESGNEQFF. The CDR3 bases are TGTGCCATCAGTGAATCGGGCAATGAGCAGTTCTTC.

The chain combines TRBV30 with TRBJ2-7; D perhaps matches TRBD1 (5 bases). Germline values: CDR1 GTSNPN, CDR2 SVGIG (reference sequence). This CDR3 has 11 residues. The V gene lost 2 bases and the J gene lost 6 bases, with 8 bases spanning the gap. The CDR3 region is CAWSKGAEQYF. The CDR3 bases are TGTGCCTGGAGTAAAGGGGCCGAGCAGTACTTC.

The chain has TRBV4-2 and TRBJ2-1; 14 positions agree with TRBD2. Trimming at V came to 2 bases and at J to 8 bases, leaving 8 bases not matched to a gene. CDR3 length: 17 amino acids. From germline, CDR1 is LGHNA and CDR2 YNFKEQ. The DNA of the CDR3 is TGTGCCAGCAGCCAACGCGAAAGGACTAGCGGGGGGTATGAGCAGTTCTTC. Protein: CASSQRERTSGGYEQFF.

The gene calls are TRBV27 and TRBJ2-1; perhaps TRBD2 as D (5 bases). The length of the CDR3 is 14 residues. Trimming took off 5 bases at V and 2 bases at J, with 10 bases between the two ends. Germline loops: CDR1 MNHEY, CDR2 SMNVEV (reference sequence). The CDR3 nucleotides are TGTGCCAGCAGTCCCCTCGGGACCTACAATGAGCAGTTCTTC. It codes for CASSPLGTYNEQFF.

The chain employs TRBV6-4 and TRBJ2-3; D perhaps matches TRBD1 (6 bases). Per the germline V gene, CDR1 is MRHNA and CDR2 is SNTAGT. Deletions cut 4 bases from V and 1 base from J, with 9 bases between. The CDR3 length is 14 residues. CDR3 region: CASSVEGGTDTQYF. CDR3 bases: TGTGCCAGCAGTGTTGAGGGGGGCACAGATACGCAGTATTTT.

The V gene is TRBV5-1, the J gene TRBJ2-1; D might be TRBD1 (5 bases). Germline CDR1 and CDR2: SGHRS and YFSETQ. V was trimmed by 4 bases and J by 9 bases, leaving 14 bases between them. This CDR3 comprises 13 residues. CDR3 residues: CASSPSGLGEQFF. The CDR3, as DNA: TGCGCCAGCAGCCCTTCAGGGCTTGGTGAGCAGTTCTTC.

CDR3 sequence reads: CASSSFPRGTDTQYF. The CDR3 region has the DNA TGTGCCAGCAGCTCCTTCCCCAGAGGAACAGATACGCAGTATTTT. The chain has TRBV7-2 and TRBJ2-3, with D hard to call. Trimming removed 4 bases at V and 3 bases at J, with 14 bases between. CDR1 and CDR2 from the germline V gene are SGHTA and FQGNSA. CDR3 length: 15 amino acids.

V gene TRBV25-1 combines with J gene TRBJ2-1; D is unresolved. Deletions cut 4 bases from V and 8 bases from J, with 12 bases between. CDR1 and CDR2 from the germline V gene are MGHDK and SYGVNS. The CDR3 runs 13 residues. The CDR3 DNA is TGTGCCAGCAGTGCGGCTGGCACCGATGAGCAGTTCTTC. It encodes CASSAAGTDEQFF. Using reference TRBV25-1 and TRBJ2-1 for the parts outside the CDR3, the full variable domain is EADIYQTPRYLVIGTGKKITLECSQTMGHDKMYWYQQDPGMELHLIHYSYGVNSTEKGDLSSESTVSRIRTEHFPLTLESARPSHTSQYLCASSAAGTDEQFFGPGTRLTVL.

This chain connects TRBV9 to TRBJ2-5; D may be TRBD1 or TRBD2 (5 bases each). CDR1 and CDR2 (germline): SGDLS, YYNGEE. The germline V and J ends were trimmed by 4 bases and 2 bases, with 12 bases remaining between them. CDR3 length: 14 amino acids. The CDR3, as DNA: TGTGCCAGCAGCAACCCTGGGGGTCAAGAGACCCAGTACTTC. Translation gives CASSNPGGQETQYF.

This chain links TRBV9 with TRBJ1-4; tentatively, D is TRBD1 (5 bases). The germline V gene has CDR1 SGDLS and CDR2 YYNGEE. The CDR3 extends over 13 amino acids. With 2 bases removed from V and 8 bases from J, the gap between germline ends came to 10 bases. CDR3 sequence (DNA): TGTGCCAGCAGCGTGGGGGAGGGCGAAAAACTGTTTTTT. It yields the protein CASSVGEGEKLFF.